The rows below give T cell receptor beta chains drawn from one sample of a study of blood T cell repertoires in COVID-19. TCRdb's table, derived via immunoSEQ multiplex PCR, lists solely in-frame clones and lacks some. The sample includes 300,000 or so clones, approximately 86% of them seen just once. The sample was peripheral blood. The receptors originated from a woman aged 45 to 65 with active or convalescent COVID-19. Each CDR3 is given with its conserved first and last residue. Fields, in order: CDR3 protein, CDR3 DNA, D gene, J gene, clone size, V gene. A D gene is named only where the DNA matches it firmly. Expanded clones get a size class; other rows say once, few or many, or leave the size out.

CDR3: CASSEPGVLEQYF
DNA: TGTGCCAGCAGTGAGCCAGGGGTTCTCGAGCAGTACTTC
D: -
J: TRBJ2-7
size: -
V: TRBV6-1

CDR3: CASSLGAGYGYTF
DNA: TGTGCCAGCAGTCTGGGGGCTGGTTATGGCTACACCTTC
D: -
J: TRBJ1-2
size: -
V: TRBV2

CDR3: CASSAGQNYGYTF
DNA: TGTGCCAGCAGCGCGGGACAGAACTATGGCTACACCTTC
D: TRBD1
J: TRBJ1-2
size: once
V: TRBV12-3/TRBV12-4

CDR3: CASSVEGDRWNTEAFF
DNA: TGCGCCAGCAGTGTTGAGGGGGACCGGTGGAACACTGAAGCTTTCTTT
D: -
J: TRBJ1-1
size: -
V: TRBV10-2

CDR3: CASSDSTGLAEVGEETQYF
DNA: TGTGCCAGCAGTGACTCGACCGGACTAGCGGAAGTAGGGGAAGAGACCCAGTACTTC
D: TRBD2
J: TRBJ2-5
size: -
V: TRBV6-4

CDR3: CASSYRTGEAYEQYF
DNA: TGCGCCAGCAGCTATCGGACAGGGGAAGCCTACGAGCAGTACTTC
D: TRBD1
J: TRBJ2-7
size: -
V: TRBV4-1

CDR3: CASSRSRGEQFF
DNA: TGTGCCAGCAGTCGAAGCCGGGGTGAGCAGTTCTTC
D: -
J: TRBJ2-1
size: -
V: TRBV25-1

CDR3: CAWSSAALYTGELFF
DNA: TGTGCCTGGAGCTCGGCGGCCCTCTATACCGGGGAGCTGTTTTTT
D: -
J: TRBJ2-2
size: -
V: TRBV30

CDR3: CASSLYYGAYEQYF
DNA: TGTGCCAGTAGCCTCTACTACGGAGCCTACGAGCAGTACTTC
D: -
J: TRBJ2-7
size: -
V: TRBV19

CDR3: CASSQDRAFSYNSPLHF
DNA: TGTGCCAGCAGCCAAGACAGGGCATTCTCCTATAATTCACCCCTCCACTTT
D: -
J: TRBJ1-6
size: -
V: TRBV14

CDR3: CATSDGGTGRYGYTF
DNA: TGTGCCACCAGTGACGGCGGGACAGGCCGCTATGGCTACACCTTC
D: TRBD1
J: TRBJ1-2
size: -
V: TRBV24-1

CDR3: CASSQEPPGRGGREKLFF
DNA: TGTGCCAGCAGCCAAGAGCCCCCAGGTCGAGGGGGCCGGGAAAAACTGTTTTTT
D: TRBD1
J: TRBJ1-4
size: once
V: TRBV4-2

CDR3: CASSATGNSYEQYF
DNA: TGTGCCAGCAGCGCGACAGGGAATTCCTACGAGCAGTACTTC
D: TRBD1
J: TRBJ2-7
size: -
V: TRBV9

CDR3: CASSTPGTSGPPDF
DNA: TGTGCCAGCAGCACCCCCGGGACTAGCGGGCCTCCGGACTTC
D: TRBD2
J: TRBJ2-7
size: -
V: TRBV3-1/TRBV3-2

CDR3: CASSQPGGINTDTQYF
DNA: TGTGCCAGCAGTCAGCCAGGGGGCATCAACACAGATACGCAGTATTTT
D: TRBD1
J: TRBJ2-3
size: -
V: TRBV28

CDR3: CASTLRGIGEKLFF
DNA: TGTGCCAGTACCCTCAGGGGGATTGGCGAAAAACTGTTTTTT
D: TRBD1
J: TRBJ1-4
size: -
V: TRBV19

CDR3: CASSYSPDRGYEQFF
DNA: TGTGCCAGCAGTTACTCCCCGGACAGGGGGTATGAGCAGTTCTTC
D: TRBD1
J: TRBJ2-1
size: -
V: TRBV6-5

CDR3: CASSELDTSAYEQYF
DNA: TGTGCCAGCAGTGAATTGGACACATCCGCCTACGAGCAGTACTTC
D: -
J: TRBJ2-7
size: -
V: TRBV6-1

CDR3: CAISESSFSEAFF
DNA: TGTGCCATCAGTGAGTCGTCTTTCTCCGAAGCTTTCTTT
D: -
J: TRBJ1-1
size: -
V: TRBV10-3

CDR3: CSSRRSRSGEDNEQFF
DNA: TGCAGCTCACGTCGAAGTCGTTCGGGGGAAGACAATGAGCAGTTCTTC
D: -
J: TRBJ2-1
size: few
V: TRBV29-1

CDR3: CASSFGGLYEQYF
DNA: TGTGCCAGCAGTTTCGGGGGTCTCTACGAGCAGTACTTC
D: -
J: TRBJ2-7
size: -
V: TRBV12-3/TRBV12-4

CDR3: CASSRRQGSGDYGYTF
DNA: TGTGCCAGCAGCCGGCGTCAAGGCAGCGGGGACTATGGCTACACCTTC
D: -
J: TRBJ1-2
size: -
V: TRBV5-6

CDR3: CASSPRKGGLAGRTGELFF
DNA: TGCGCCAGCAGCCCCCGTAAAGGGGGACTAGCGGGACGCACCGGGGAGCTGTTTTTT
D: TRBD2
J: TRBJ2-2
size: -
V: TRBV5-1

CDR3: CASTPTLYSNQPQHF
DNA: TGTGCCAGCACCCCGACACTCTATAGCAATCAGCCCCAGCATTTT
D: -
J: TRBJ1-5
size: once
V: TRBV5-8

CDR3: CASSLVGAGGYGYTF
DNA: TGTGCCAGCAGCTTAGTTGGTGCAGGGGGGTATGGCTACACCTTC
D: TRBD1
J: TRBJ1-2
size: -
V: TRBV7-2

CDR3: CASSLGRGGYEQFF
DNA: TGTGCCAGCAGCTTGGGGCGGGGTGGCTATGAGCAGTTCTTC
D: -
J: TRBJ2-1
size: -
V: TRBV13

CDR3: CSVGELYEKLFF
DNA: TGCAGCGTTGGCGAGCTCTATGAAAAACTGTTTTTT
D: -
J: TRBJ1-4
size: -
V: TRBV29-1

CDR3: CASRYLAGGALECDF
DNA: TGTGCCAGCAGATACTTAGCGGGAGGGGCCCTTGAGTGCGACTTC
D: TRBD2
J: TRBJ2-5
size: -
V: TRBV28

CDR3: CASRFGLAGGPSPKNIQYF
DNA: TGTGCCAGCAGATTTGGACTAGCGGGAGGGCCAAGTCCCAAAAACATTCAGTACTTC
D: TRBD2
J: TRBJ2-4
size: -
V: TRBV2

CDR3: CASSPGLAGGIDEQFF
DNA: TGTGCCAGCAGCCCGGGACTAGCGGGAGGGATCGATGAGCAGTTCTTC
D: TRBD2
J: TRBJ2-1
size: -
V: TRBV7-9

CDR3: CASGPTGRYGYTF
DNA: TGTGCCAGCGGACCGACAGGGCGGTATGGCTACACCTTC
D: TRBD1
J: TRBJ1-2
size: few
V: TRBV27

CDR3: CASSLVARGRLSSNQPQHF
DNA: TGTGCCAGCAGCTTGGTTGCCAGGGGGCGTCTGTCAAGCAATCAGCCCCAGCATTTT
D: TRBD1
J: TRBJ1-5
size: -
V: TRBV5-5

CDR3: CASSLWLAGGINNNEQFF
DNA: TGTGCCAGCAGTCTATGGTTGGCGGGAGGAATTAATAACAATGAGCAGTTCTTC
D: TRBD2
J: TRBJ2-1
size: -
V: TRBV6-6

CDR3: CASSPARRRNTGELFF
DNA: TGCGCCAGCAGCCCAGCAAGGCGGAGGAACACCGGGGAGCTGTTTTTT
D: -
J: TRBJ2-2
size: many
V: TRBV4-1

CDR3: CASSKDARGGHSGNTIYF
DNA: TGTGCCAGCAGCAAAGACGCAAGGGGGGGCCACTCTGGAAACACCATATATTTT
D: -
J: TRBJ1-3
size: few
V: TRBV21-1

CDR3: CTSSQDRGLAGLDYEQYF
DNA: TGCACCAGCAGCCAAGATCGGGGACTAGCGGGCTTGGACTACGAGCAGTACTTC
D: -
J: TRBJ2-7
size: -
V: TRBV1

CDR3: CATSEEGLVIPNEQFF
DNA: TGTGCCACCAGCGAGGAGGGACTAGTAATACCCAATGAGCAGTTCTTC
D: TRBD2
J: TRBJ2-1
size: -
V: TRBV15

CDR3: CASSLAGLGQETQYF
DNA: TGCGCCAGCAGCTTGGCTGGACTAGGCCAAGAGACCCAGTACTTC
D: TRBD2
J: TRBJ2-5
size: -
V: TRBV5-1

CDR3: CASSLGLVTSASGELFF
DNA: TGTGCCAGCAGCTTAGGTCTGGTGACTAGCGCCTCCGGGGAGCTGTTTTTT
D: TRBD2
J: TRBJ2-2
size: -
V: TRBV7-2

CDR3: CSVVVGNTIYF
DNA: TGCAGCGTTGTCGTCGGAAACACCATATATTTT
D: -
J: TRBJ1-3
size: -
V: TRBV29-1